Listed below are T cell receptor beta chains from one sample, sequenced in a study of shared clonotypes between healthy human individuals. Produced via immunoSEQ multiplex PCR; TCRdb's table is partial and in-frame only. The sample lists millions of clones, roughly 92% occurring once. Sequenced input: naive CD4+ T cells sorted from blood. Receptors were obtained from a man aged 18 to 29 in good health. CDR3s include the opening cysteine and the closing phenylalanine or tryptophan. The order of the fields is V gene, D gene, J gene, CDR3 length, clone size, CDR3 protein, CDR3 DNA. D genes are given only for firm matches. Size is stated for part of the rows, as once, few or many counts, or as a class when the clone is expanded.

V gene: TRBV6-1
D gene: TRBD1
J gene: TRBJ1-1
CDR3 length: 16
clone size: NA
CDR3 protein: CASSEPRGAGGTEAFF
CDR3 DNA: TGTGCCAGCAGCGAACCCAGGGGGGCTGGGGGCACTGAAGCTTTCTTT

V gene: TRBV6-1
D gene: NA
J gene: TRBJ1-1
CDR3 length: 13
clone size: NA
CDR3 protein: CASVAQANTEAFF
CDR3 DNA: TGTGCCAGCGTTGCCCAGGCGAACACTGAAGCTTTCTTT

V gene: TRBV5-1
D gene: NA
J gene: TRBJ2-7
CDR3 length: 12
clone size: NA
CDR3 protein: CASSPQGGEQYF
CDR3 DNA: TGCGCCAGCAGCCCCCAGGGGGGCGAGCAGTACTTC

V gene: TRBV15
D gene: TRBD1
J gene: TRBJ2-2
CDR3 length: 17
clone size: NA
CDR3 protein: CATSPHPDRGRTGELFF
CDR3 DNA: TGTGCCACCAGCCCCCACCCGGACAGGGGGCGAACCGGGGAGCTGTTTTTT

V gene: TRBV7-9
D gene: NA
J gene: TRBJ2-3
CDR3 length: 15
clone size: NA
CDR3 protein: CASSPPGPRTDTQYF
CDR3 DNA: TGTGCCAGCAGCCCCCCGGGACCTCGCACAGATACGCAGTATTTT

V gene: TRBV7-2
D gene: TRBD2
J gene: TRBJ2-7
CDR3 length: 14
clone size: once
CDR3 protein: CASSLGLASYEQYF
CDR3 DNA: TGTGCCAGCAGCTTAGGACTAGCCTCCTACGAGCAGTACTTC

V gene: TRBV6-1
D gene: NA
J gene: TRBJ1-2
CDR3 length: 12
clone size: NA
CDR3 protein: CASHAGNYGYTF
CDR3 DNA: TGTGCCAGCCACGCGGGGAACTATGGCTACACCTTC

V gene: TRBV30
D gene: NA
J gene: TRBJ2-3
CDR3 length: 14
clone size: NA
CDR3 protein: CACGGGGGADTQYF
CDR3 DNA: TGTGCCTGTGGTGGAGGGGGCGGGGCAGATACGCAGTATTTT

V gene: TRBV5-3
D gene: TRBD1
J gene: TRBJ1-1
CDR3 length: 17
clone size: NA
CDR3 protein: CARSVNRTGAKGTEAFF
CDR3 DNA: TGTGCCAGAAGCGTAAACCGGACAGGGGCTAAGGGCACTGAAGCTTTCTTT

V gene: TRBV6-5
D gene: NA
J gene: TRBJ1-6
CDR3 length: 13
clone size: few
CDR3 protein: CASSSRKDSPLHF
CDR3 DNA: TGTGCCAGCAGTTCCCGCAAGGATTCACCCCTCCACTTT

V gene: TRBV19
D gene: TRBD1
J gene: TRBJ1-5
CDR3 length: 14
clone size: NA
CDR3 protein: CASTGAFTNQPQHF
CDR3 DNA: TGTGCCTCCACAGGGGCGTTTACCAATCAGCCCCAGCATTTT

V gene: TRBV5-1
D gene: NA
J gene: TRBJ2-2
CDR3 length: 13
clone size: NA
CDR3 protein: CASWDMNTGELFF
CDR3 DNA: TGCGCCAGCTGGGATATGAACACCGGGGAGCTGTTTTTT

V gene: TRBV25-1
D gene: TRBD1
J gene: TRBJ2-2
CDR3 length: 17
clone size: NA
CDR3 protein: CASIGTDRLGNTGELFF
CDR3 DNA: TGTGCCAGCATCGGGACAGACCGTTTGGGGAACACCGGGGAGCTGTTTTTT

V gene: TRBV25-1
D gene: TRBD2
J gene: TRBJ2-3
CDR3 length: 17
clone size: NA
CDR3 protein: CASSEYRGTSGSDTQYF
CDR3 DNA: TGTGCCAGCAGTGAATATAGGGGGACTAGCGGGTCCGATACGCAGTATTTT

V gene: TRBV15
D gene: NA
J gene: TRBJ2-7
CDR3 length: 15
clone size: NA
CDR3 protein: CATSRDPGVTYEQYF
CDR3 DNA: TGTGCCACCAGCAGGGATCCAGGGGTTACCTACGAGCAGTACTTC

V gene: TRBV25-1
D gene: NA
J gene: TRBJ2-1
CDR3 length: 15
clone size: NA
CDR3 protein: CASSEISGSYNEQFF
CDR3 DNA: TGTGCCAGCAGTGAGATCAGCGGCTCCTACAATGAGCAGTTCTTC

V gene: TRBV30
D gene: TRBD2
J gene: TRBJ2-1
CDR3 length: 18
clone size: NA
CDR3 protein: CAWSPYSGRASSYNEQFF
CDR3 DNA: TGTGCCTGGAGCCCCTATAGCGGGAGGGCGAGCTCCTACAATGAGCAGTTCTTC

V gene: TRBV4-1
D gene: NA
J gene: TRBJ2-2
CDR3 length: 14
clone size: NA
CDR3 protein: CASSRQTGTGELFF
CDR3 DNA: TGCGCCAGCAGCCGACAGACAGGCACCGGGGAGCTGTTTTTT

V gene: TRBV9
D gene: TRBD2
J gene: TRBJ2-3
CDR3 length: 14
clone size: NA
CDR3 protein: CASSAGLAPDTQYF
CDR3 DNA: TGTGCCAGCAGCGCGGGACTAGCCCCAGATACGCAGTATTTT

V gene: TRBV30
D gene: NA
J gene: TRBJ1-3
CDR3 length: 12
clone size: NA
CDR3 protein: CALTLSGNTIYF
CDR3 DNA: TGTGCCCTTACCCTTTCTGGAAACACCATATATTTT

V gene: TRBV28
D gene: TRBD2
J gene: TRBJ2-1
CDR3 length: 14
clone size: NA
CDR3 protein: CASSERGAGNEQFF
CDR3 DNA: TGTGCCAGCAGCGAGCGGGGGGCAGGAAATGAGCAGTTCTTC

V gene: TRBV11-2
D gene: TRBD2
J gene: TRBJ2-5
CDR3 length: 13
clone size: NA
CDR3 protein: CASTPTSGETQYF
CDR3 DNA: TGTGCCAGCACCCCTACTAGCGGGGAGACCCAGTACTTC

V gene: TRBV10-3
D gene: NA
J gene: TRBJ2-6
CDR3 length: 16
clone size: NA
CDR3 protein: CAITKDRPSGANVLTF
CDR3 DNA: TGTGCCATCACCAAAGACAGGCCCTCTGGGGCCAACGTCCTGACTTTC

V gene: TRBV29-1
D gene: TRBD2
J gene: TRBJ2-1
CDR3 length: 15
clone size: NA
CDR3 protein: CSVERTSGRGDEQFF
CDR3 DNA: TGCAGCGTTGAACGGACTAGCGGGAGAGGGGATGAGCAGTTCTTC

V gene: TRBV7-8
D gene: NA
J gene: TRBJ1-1
CDR3 length: 14
clone size: few
CDR3 protein: CASSRNFGNTEAFF
CDR3 DNA: TGTGCCAGCAGCCGTAATTTCGGGAACACTGAAGCTTTCTTT

V gene: TRBV30
D gene: TRBD1
J gene: TRBJ2-5
CDR3 length: 14
clone size: once
CDR3 protein: CAWSRRQGTETQYF
CDR3 DNA: TGTGCCTGGAGTAGACGACAGGGGACGGAGACCCAGTACTTC

V gene: TRBV19
D gene: TRBD2
J gene: TRBJ2-3
CDR3 length: 18
clone size: NA
CDR3 protein: CASSIAGGRPVRADTQYF
CDR3 DNA: TGTGCCAGTAGTATCGCGGGAGGCAGACCCGTTAGGGCAGATACGCAGTATTTT

V gene: TRBV7-2
D gene: NA
J gene: TRBJ1-2
CDR3 length: 13
clone size: NA
CDR3 protein: CASSLNGNYGYTF
CDR3 DNA: TGTGCCAGCAGCTTAAATGGAAACTATGGCTACACCTTC

V gene: TRBV9
D gene: NA
J gene: TRBJ2-2
CDR3 length: 14
clone size: NA
CDR3 protein: CASSVLGTTGELFF
CDR3 DNA: TGTGCCAGCAGCGTCTTGGGCACTACCGGGGAGCTGTTTTTT

V gene: TRBV5-1
D gene: NA
J gene: TRBJ2-7
CDR3 length: 12
clone size: NA
CDR3 protein: CASSLYSYEQYF
CDR3 DNA: TGCGCCAGCAGCTTGTATTCCTACGAGCAGTACTTC

V gene: TRBV7-8
D gene: NA
J gene: TRBJ2-7
CDR3 length: 17
clone size: NA
CDR3 protein: CASSLVKGEGLLREQYF
CDR3 DNA: TGTGCCAGCAGCTTAGTTAAGGGGGAGGGCCTCTTACGGGAGCAGTACTTC

V gene: TRBV30
D gene: NA
J gene: TRBJ1-1
CDR3 length: 15
clone size: NA
CDR3 protein: CAWSVGFPTNTEAFF
CDR3 DNA: TGTGCCTGGAGTGTTGGGTTCCCCACTAACACTGAAGCTTTCTTT

V gene: TRBV5-1
D gene: NA
J gene: TRBJ1-5
CDR3 length: 16
clone size: NA
CDR3 protein: CASSLRQEASNQPQHF
CDR3 DNA: TGCGCCAGCAGCCTAAGACAGGAGGCGAGCAATCAGCCCCAGCATTTT

V gene: TRBV4-3
D gene: NA
J gene: TRBJ1-4
CDR3 length: 16
clone size: NA
CDR3 protein: CASSQTTGGVGEKLFF
CDR3 DNA: TGCGCCAGCAGCCAAACCACGGGAGGGGTAGGCGAAAAACTGTTTTTT

V gene: TRBV4-3
D gene: NA
J gene: TRBJ2-7
CDR3 length: 14
clone size: NA
CDR3 protein: CASSHTGTPHEQYF
CDR3 DNA: TGCGCCAGCAGCCACACCGGGACTCCCCACGAGCAGTACTTC

V gene: TRBV9
D gene: NA
J gene: TRBJ1-1
CDR3 length: 14
clone size: NA
CDR3 protein: CASSVRDMNTEAFF
CDR3 DNA: TGTGCCAGCAGCGTCAGGGACATGAACACTGAAGCTTTCTTT

V gene: TRBV7-2
D gene: NA
J gene: TRBJ2-2
CDR3 length: 14
clone size: NA
CDR3 protein: CASSPRLAPPELFF
CDR3 DNA: TGTGCCAGCAGCCCTCGGCTAGCTCCTCCGGAGCTGTTTTTT

V gene: TRBV7-9
D gene: TRBD2
J gene: TRBJ2-1
CDR3 length: 14
clone size: NA
CDR3 protein: CASSLAALAGEQFF
CDR3 DNA: TGTGCCAGCAGCTTAGCAGCACTAGCGGGGGAGCAGTTCTTC

V gene: TRBV28
D gene: NA
J gene: TRBJ2-1
CDR3 length: 19
clone size: NA
CDR3 protein: CASSLQGRDLWSSYNEQFF
CDR3 DNA: TGTGCCAGCAGTTTACAGGGGCGAGACCTCTGGAGCTCCTACAATGAGCAGTTCTTC

V gene: TRBV6-5
D gene: NA
J gene: TRBJ2-3
CDR3 length: 15
clone size: NA
CDR3 protein: CASREGPASTDTQYF
CDR3 DNA: TGTGCCAGCAGGGAGGGACCTGCTAGCACAGATACGCAGTATTTT

V gene: TRBV5-1
D gene: NA
J gene: TRBJ2-2
CDR3 length: 14
clone size: NA
CDR3 protein: CASTVGGSTGELFF
CDR3 DNA: TGCGCCAGCACAGTAGGCGGAAGCACCGGGGAGCTGTTTTTT